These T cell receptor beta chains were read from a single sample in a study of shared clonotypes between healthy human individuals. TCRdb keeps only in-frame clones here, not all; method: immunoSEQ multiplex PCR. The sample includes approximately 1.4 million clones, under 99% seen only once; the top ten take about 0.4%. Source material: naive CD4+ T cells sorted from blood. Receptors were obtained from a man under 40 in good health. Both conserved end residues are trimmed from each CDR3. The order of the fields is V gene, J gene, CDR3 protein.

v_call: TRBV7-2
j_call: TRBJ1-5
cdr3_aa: ASSNYSQPQH

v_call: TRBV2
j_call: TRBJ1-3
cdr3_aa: ASLRTINGNTIY

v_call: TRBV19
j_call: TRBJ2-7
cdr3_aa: ASSQIQGEQY

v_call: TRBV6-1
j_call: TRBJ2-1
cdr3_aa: ASSGVREGVEQF

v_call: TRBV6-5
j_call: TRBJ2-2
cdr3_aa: ASSLGQVRTGELF

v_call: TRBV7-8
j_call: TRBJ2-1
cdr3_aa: ASSSRHGGEQF

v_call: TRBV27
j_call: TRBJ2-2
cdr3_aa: ASSLKGVYTGELF

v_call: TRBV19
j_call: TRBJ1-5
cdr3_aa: ASLGGDRNQPQH

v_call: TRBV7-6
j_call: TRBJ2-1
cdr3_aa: ASSLSPVSSYNEQF

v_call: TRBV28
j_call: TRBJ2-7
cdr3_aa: ASRTSGVYEQY

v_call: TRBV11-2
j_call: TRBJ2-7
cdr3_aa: ASSSRTGLPLNEQY

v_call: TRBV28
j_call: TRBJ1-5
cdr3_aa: ASSLWTLWWFPNQPQH

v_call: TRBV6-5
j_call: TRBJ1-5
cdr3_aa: ASSDLSNQPQH

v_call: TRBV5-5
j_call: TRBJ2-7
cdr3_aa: ASSQRLSSYEQY

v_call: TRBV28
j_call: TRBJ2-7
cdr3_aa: ASSLPTGSSYEQY

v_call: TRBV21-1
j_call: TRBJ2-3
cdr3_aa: ASSKGSGFLTQY

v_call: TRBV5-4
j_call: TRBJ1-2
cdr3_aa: ASSRTEYGYT

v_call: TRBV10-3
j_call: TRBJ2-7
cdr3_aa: AISDAGSGSHEQY

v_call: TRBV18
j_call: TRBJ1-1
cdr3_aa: ASSKEGAEAF

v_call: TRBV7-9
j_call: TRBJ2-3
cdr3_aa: ASSLRSPRTDTQY

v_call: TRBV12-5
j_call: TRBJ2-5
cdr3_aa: ASGTGGLSRETQY

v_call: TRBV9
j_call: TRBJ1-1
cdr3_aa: ASSVDRVNTEAF

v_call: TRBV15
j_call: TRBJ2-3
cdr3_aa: ATRSGTSGRTDTQY

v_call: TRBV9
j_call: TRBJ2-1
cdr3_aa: ASSVGGFEQF

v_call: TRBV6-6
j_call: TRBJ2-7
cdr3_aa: ASSYSGRDSYEQY

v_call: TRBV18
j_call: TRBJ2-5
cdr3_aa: ATSGAGGQETQY

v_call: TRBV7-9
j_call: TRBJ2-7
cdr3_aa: ASSLASGYSYEQY

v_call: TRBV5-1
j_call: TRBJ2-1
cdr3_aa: ASSWGQASLGQF

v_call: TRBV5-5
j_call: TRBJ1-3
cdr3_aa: ASSPGRPSGNTIY

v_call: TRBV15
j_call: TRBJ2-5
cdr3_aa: ATSRRQRETQY

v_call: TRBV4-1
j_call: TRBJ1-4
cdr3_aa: ASSLGTGSEKLF

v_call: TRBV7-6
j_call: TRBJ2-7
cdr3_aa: ASSTRAGSEQY

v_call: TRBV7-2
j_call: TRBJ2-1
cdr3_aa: ASSLVQGQSNEQF

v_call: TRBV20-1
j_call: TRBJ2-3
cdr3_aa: SAISSYTQY

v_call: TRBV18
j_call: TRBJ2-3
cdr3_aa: ASSPLRTKGQDTQY

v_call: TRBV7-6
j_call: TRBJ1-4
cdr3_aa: ASSLLRGADEKLF

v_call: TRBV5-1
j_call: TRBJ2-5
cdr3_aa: ASSPDLLETQY

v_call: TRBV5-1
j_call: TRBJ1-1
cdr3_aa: ASSFSARQGATTEAF

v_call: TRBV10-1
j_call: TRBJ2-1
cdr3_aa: ASRAPSGSYF

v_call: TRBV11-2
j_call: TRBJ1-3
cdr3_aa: ASSLVGRGGGNTIY

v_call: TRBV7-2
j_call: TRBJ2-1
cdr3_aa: ASSFRVGNEQF

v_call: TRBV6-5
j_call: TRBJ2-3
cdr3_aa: ASREMGLVGGRY

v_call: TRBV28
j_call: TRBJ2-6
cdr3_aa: ASSLAGFGANVLT

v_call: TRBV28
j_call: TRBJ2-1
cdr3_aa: ASMPSGRSNEQF

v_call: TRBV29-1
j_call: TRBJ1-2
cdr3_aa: SVEEDRGVYGYT